This T cell receptor (beta chain) was obtained from a study of OX40 agonist ivuxolimab in advanced cancers. About the full investigation: Ivuxolimab was a fully human IgG2 agonistic monoclonal antibody targeting the costimulatory receptor OX40 (CD134). Among the approximately 54 dose-escalation patients, roughly 20 had hepatocellular carcinoma, around 15 melanoma, 9 renal cell carcinoma and 9 head and neck cancer. The dose-escalation cohort was about 83% male with a mean age of roughly 62 years, ranging from roughly 20 to 80. Intravenous ivuxolimab was administered to patients every 2 weeks at six dose levels: 0.01, 0.1, 0.3, 1.5, 3 and 10 mg/kg. The paper reports the monotherapy dose-escalation portion (N of about 50 patients) of the phase I ivuxolimab trial. The point of sequencing TCRbeta in the periphery was to test whether ivuxolimab changed TCR sequence diversity and drove clonal T-cell expansion. Partial responses occurred in three dose-escalation patients: two with cutaneous melanoma and one with hepatocellular carcinoma. Patients were allowed to have had prior anti-PD-1, anti-PD-L1 or anti-CTLA-4 therapy, and around two fifths of the dose-escalation patients had been treated with checkpoint inhibitors.

Overall study results and their limits: Antigen specificity was not determined for the clonally expanded peripheral T cells. At doses from 0.1 to 3.0 mg/kg, clonal expansion was seen in both CD4+ and CD8+ blood T cells between baseline and week 6. Low levels of normalized T-cell clonal expansion were also seen in some patients who did not respond. In the 0.1-3.0 mg/kg groups, partial responders had among the lowest normalized peripheral clonal expansion, particularly in CD8+ T cells. After ivuxolimab, more expanded clones were found on average in CD8+ T cells than in CD4+ T cells.

Genomic DNA was extracted from sorted cells for sequencing of the TCRbeta CDR3 region. TCRbeta CDR3 regions were sequenced using the immunoSEQ Assay. This immuneACCESS table, as held by TCRdb, lists in-frame sequences with V and J called but not all clones. Of the missing ones, under half trace to an unresolved V gene in checked studies; the others have no known cause. The sample data list 80,000 to 100,000 clones, and 75% to 90% of these were observed just once. The ten most abundant clones make up about 0.82% of the sample. Comments on this clone: What this receptor recognizes is not known. Qualities for individual bases were not recorded, and no much larger clone is one base off.

The trial excluded patients who had a history of autoimmune disease or were on systemic immunosuppression. Peripheral blood for TCR sequencing was collected from all dose cohorts at baseline, on cycle 4 day 1, and on cycle 7 day 1. Samples came from an open-label, multicenter, first-in-human phase I dose-escalation trial of ivuxolimab. The trial enrolled adults with locally advanced or metastatic head and neck squamous cell, hepatocellular, melanoma or renal cell carcinoma. Before TCR sequencing, CD4+ T cells and CD8+ T cells from peripheral blood were sorted into separate populations. This receptor was taken from an adult with an advanced solid tumor such as melanoma, head and neck, liver or kidney cancer. Sequenced here: CD4+ or CD8+ T cells sorted from blood, sampled in a trial of the OX40 agonist ivuxolimab.

The DNA reads as follows: TGTGCCAGCAGCTTTTCTAGCGGGGCGCAATATACGCAGTATTTT. Its coded protein is CASSFSSGAQYTQYF. The chain is made from TRBV7-2 and TRBJ2-3; 9 middle bases align to TRBD2. The CDR3 contains 15 residues, cysteine and phenylalanine counted. Here the CDR3 DNA is all that survives: 45 bases in frame from base 1. V is cut back by 3 bases and J by 7 bases, with 8 bases in the junction unmatched. For CDR1 and CDR2, the germline V gene lists SGHTA and FQGNSA.